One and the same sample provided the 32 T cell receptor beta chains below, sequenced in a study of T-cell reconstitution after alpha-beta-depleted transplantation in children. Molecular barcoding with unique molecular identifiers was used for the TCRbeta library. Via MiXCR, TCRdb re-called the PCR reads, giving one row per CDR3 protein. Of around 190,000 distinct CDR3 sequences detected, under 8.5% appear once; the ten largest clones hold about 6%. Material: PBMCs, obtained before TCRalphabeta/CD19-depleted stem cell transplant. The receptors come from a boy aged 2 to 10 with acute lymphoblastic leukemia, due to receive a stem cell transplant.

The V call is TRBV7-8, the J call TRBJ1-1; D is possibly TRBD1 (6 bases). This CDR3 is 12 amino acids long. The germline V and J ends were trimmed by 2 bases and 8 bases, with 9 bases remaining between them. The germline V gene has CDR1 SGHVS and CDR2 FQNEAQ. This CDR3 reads CASSLRTAEAFF. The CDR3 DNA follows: TGTGCCAGCAGCTTAAGGACAGCCGAAGCTTTCTTT. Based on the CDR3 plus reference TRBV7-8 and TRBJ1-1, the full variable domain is GAGVSQSPRYKVAKRGQDVALRCDPISGHVSLFWYQQALGQGPEFLTYFQNEAQLDKSGLPSDRFFAERPEGSVSTLKIQRTQQEDSAVYLCASSLRTAEAFFGQGTRLTVV.

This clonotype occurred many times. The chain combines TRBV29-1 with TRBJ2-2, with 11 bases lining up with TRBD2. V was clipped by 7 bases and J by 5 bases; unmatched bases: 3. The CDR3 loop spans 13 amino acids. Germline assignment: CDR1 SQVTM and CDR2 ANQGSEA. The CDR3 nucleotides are TGCAGCGGACGGACTAGCGGGACCGGGGAGCTGTTTTTT. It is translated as CSGRTSGTGELFF.

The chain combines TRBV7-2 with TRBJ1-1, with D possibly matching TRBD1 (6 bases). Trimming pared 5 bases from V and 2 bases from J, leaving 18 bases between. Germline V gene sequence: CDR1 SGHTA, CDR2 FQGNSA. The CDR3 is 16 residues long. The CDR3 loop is CASSLGKGVYNTEAFF. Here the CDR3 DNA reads TGTGCCAGCAGCCTGGGGAAGGGGGTCTACAACACTGAAGCTTTCTTT.

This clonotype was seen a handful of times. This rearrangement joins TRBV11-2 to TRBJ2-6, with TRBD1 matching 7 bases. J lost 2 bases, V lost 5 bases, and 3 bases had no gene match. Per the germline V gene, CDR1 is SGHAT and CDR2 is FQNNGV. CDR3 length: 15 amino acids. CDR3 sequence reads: CASSVDRAGANVLTF. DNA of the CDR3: TGTGCCAGCAGCGTCGACAGGGCTGGGGCCAACGTCCTGACTTTC.

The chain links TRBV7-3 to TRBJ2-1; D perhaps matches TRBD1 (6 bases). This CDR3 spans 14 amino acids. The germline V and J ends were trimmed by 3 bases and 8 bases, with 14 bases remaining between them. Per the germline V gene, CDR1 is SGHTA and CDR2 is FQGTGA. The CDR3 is CASSFGGNQDEQFF. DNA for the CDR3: TGTGCCAGCAGCTTTGGGGGCAACCAGGATGAGCAGTTCTTC.

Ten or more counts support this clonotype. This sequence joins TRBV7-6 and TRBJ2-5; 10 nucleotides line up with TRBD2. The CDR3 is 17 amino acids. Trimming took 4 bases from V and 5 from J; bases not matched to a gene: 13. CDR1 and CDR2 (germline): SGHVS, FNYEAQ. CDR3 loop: CASSYFLAGERAETQYF. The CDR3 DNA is TGTGCCAGCAGCTACTTCCTAGCGGGAGAGAGGGCCGAGACCCAGTACTTC.

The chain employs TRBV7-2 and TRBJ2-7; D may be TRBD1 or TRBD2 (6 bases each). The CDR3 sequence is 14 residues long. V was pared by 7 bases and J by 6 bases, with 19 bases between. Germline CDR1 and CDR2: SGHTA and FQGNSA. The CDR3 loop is CASNPVEGGSEQYF. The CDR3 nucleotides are TGTGCCAGCAACCCCGTCGAGGGGGGATCCGAGCAGTACTTC. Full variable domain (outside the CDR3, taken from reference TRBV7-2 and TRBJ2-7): GAGVSQSPSNKVTEKGKDVELRCDPISGHTALYWYRQSLGQGLEFLIYFQGNSAPDKSGLPSDRFSAERTGGSVSTLTIQRTQQEDSAVYLCASNPVEGGSEQYFGPGTRLTVT.

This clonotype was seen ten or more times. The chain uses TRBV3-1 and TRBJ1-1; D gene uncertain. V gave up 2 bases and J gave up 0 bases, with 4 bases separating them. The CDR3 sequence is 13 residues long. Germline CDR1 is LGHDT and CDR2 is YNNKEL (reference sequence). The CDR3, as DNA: TGTGCCAGCAGCCAATACATGAACACTGAAGCTTTCTTT. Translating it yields CASSQYMNTEAFF.

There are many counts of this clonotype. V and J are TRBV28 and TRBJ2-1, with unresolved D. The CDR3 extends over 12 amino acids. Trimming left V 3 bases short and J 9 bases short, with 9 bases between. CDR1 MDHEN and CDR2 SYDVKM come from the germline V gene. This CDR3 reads CASSFLDTEQFF. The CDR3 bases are TGTGCCAGCAGTTTCTTAGATACTGAGCAGTTCTTC.

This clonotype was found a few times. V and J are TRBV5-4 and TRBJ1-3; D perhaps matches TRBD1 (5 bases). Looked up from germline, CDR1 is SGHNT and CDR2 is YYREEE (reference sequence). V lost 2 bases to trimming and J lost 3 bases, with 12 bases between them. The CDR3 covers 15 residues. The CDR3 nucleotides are TGTGCCAGCAGCTTTCGGGGCGCGGGTGGAAACACCATATATTTT. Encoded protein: CASSFRGAGGNTIYF.

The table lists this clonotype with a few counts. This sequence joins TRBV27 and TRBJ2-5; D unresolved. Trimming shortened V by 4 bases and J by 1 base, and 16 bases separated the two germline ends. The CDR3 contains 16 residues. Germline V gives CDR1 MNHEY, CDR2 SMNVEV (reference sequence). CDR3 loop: CASSSPGAGIQETQYF. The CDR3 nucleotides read TGTGCCAGCAGTTCCCCAGGCGCAGGCATCCAAGAGACCCAGTACTTC.

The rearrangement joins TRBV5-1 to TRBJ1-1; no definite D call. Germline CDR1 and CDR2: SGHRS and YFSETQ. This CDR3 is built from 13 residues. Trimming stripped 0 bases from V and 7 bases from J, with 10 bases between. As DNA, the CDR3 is TGCGCCAGCAGCTTGGAAGGTTCCAATGAAGCTTTCTTT. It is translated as CASSLEGSNEAFF.

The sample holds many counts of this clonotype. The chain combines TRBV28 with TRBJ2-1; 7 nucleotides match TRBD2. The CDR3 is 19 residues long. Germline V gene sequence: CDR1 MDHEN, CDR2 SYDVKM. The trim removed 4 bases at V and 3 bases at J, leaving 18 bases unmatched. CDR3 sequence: CASSSPHGNLAVNYNEQFF. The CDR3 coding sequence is TGTGCCAGCAGTTCTCCCCACGGAAACCTAGCGGTCAACTACAATGAGCAGTTCTTC.

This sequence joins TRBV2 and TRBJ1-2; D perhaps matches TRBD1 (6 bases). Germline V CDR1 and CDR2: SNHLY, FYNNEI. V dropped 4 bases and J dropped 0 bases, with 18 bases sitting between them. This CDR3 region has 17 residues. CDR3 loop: CASSGELGGRANYGYTF. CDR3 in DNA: TGTGCCAGCAGTGGGGAATTAGGGGGGAGAGCTAACTATGGCTACACCTTC.

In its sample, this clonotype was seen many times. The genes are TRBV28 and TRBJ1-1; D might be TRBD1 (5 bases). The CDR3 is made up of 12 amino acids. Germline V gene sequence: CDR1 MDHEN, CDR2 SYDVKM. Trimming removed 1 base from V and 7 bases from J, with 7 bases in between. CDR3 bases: TGTGCCAGCAGTTTATACGGGGGTGAAGCTTTCTTT. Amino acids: CASSLYGGEAFF.

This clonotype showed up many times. CDR3 nucleotides: TGTGCCAGCAGTTTATCTGTCGGAAGCTACGAGCAGTACTTC. It encodes CASSLSVGSYEQYF. The chain is built from TRBV27 and TRBJ2-7, with D unclear. From germline, CDR1 is MNHEY and CDR2 SMNVEV (reference sequence). V gave up 0 bases and J gave up 3 bases, with 9 bases separating them. The CDR3 has 14 amino acids.

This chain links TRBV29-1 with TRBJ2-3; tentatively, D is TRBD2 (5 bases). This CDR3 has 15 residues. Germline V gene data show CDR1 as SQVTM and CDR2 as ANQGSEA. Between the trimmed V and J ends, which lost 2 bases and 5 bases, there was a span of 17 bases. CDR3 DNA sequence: TGCAGCGTTGAAACCCTTAACAAACGGGGAGATACGCAGTATTTT. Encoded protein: CSVETLNKRGDTQYF.

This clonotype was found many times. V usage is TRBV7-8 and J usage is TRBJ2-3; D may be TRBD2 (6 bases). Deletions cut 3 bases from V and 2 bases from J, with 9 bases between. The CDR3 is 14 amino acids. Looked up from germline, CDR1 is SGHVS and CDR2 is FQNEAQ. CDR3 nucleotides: TGTGCCAGCAGCTTGGACTATTTCACAGATACGCAGTATTTT. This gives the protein CASSLDYFTDTQYF.

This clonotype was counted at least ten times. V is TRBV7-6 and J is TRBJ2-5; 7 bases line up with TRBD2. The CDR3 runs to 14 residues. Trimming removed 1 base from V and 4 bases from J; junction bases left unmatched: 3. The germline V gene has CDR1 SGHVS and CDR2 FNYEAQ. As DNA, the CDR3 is TGTGCCAGCAGCTTAGGCGGGAGTCGAGAGACCCAGTACTTC. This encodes CASSLGGSRETQYF. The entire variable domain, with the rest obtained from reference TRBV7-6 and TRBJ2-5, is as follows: GAGVSQSPRYKVTKRGQDVALRCDPISGHVSLYWYRQALGQGPEFLTYFNYEAQQDKSGLPNDRFSAERPEGSISTLTIQRTEQRDSAMYRCASSLGGSRETQYFGPGTRLLVL.

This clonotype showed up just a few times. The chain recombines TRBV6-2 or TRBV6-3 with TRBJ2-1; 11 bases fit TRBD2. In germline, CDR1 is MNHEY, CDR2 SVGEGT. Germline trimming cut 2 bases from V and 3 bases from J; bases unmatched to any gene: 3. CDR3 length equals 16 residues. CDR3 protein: CASSYPLAGDYNEQFF. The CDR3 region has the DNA TGTGCCAGCAGTTACCCACTAGCGGGGGACTACAATGAGCAGTTCTTC.

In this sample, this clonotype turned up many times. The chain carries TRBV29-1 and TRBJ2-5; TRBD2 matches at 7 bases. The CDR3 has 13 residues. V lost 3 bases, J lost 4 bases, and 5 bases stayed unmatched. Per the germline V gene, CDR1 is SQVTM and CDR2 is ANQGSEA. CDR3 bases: TGCAGCGTTGAGTCAGGGAGGGGAGAGACCCAGTACTTC. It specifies CSVESGRGETQYF. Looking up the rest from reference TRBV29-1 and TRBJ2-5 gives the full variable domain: SAVISQKPSRDICQRGTSLTIQCQVDSQVTMMFWYRQQPGQSLTLIATANQGSEATYESGFVIDKFPISRPNLTFSTLTVSNMSPEDSSIYLCSVESGRGETQYFGPGTRLLVL.

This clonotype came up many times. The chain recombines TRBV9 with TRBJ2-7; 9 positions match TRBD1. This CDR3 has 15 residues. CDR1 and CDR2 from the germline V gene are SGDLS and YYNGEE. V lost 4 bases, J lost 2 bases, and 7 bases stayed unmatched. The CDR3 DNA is TGTGCCAGCAGCCCCGGACAGGGGACCACCTACGAGCAGTACTTC. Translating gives CASSPGQGTTYEQYF.

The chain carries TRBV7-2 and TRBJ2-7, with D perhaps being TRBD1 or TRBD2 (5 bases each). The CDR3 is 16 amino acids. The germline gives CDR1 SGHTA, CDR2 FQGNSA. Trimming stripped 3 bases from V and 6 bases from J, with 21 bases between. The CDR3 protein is CASSLRGPLGPAEQYF. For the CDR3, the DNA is TGTGCCAGCAGCTTGAGGGGCCCCCTAGGACCAGCCGAGCAGTACTTC.

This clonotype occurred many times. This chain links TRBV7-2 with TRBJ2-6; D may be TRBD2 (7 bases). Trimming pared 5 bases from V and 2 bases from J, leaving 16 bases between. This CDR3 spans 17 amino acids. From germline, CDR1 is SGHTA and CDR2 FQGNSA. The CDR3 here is CASSPRWGGPGANVLTF. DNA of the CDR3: TGTGCCAGCAGCCCACGGTGGGGGGGGCCTGGGGCCAACGTCCTGACTTTC.

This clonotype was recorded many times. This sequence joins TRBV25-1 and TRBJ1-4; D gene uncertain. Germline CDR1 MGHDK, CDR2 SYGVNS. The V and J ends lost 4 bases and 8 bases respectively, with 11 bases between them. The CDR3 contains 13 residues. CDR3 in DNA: TGTGCCAGCAGTGGACATGCCGGGGAAAAACTGTTTTTT. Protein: CASSGHAGEKLFF. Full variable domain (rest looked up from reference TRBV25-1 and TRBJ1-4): EADIYQTPRYLVIGTGKKITLECSQTMGHDKMYWYQQDPGMELHLIHYSYGVNSTEKGDLSSESTVSRIRTEHFPLTLESARPSHTSQYLCASSGHAGEKLFFGSGTQLSVL.

CDR3 sequence reads: CASSLDSHSPLHF. The CDR3 bases are TGTGCCAGCAGCTTGGACAGTCATTCACCCCTCCACTTT. The chain recombines TRBV7-9 with TRBJ1-6; a weak D match, TRBD1 (6 bases). Germline assignment: CDR1 SEHNR and CDR2 FQNEAQ (reference sequence). This CDR3 region has 13 residues. Trimming took 3 bases from V and 8 from J, leaving 8 bases between them.

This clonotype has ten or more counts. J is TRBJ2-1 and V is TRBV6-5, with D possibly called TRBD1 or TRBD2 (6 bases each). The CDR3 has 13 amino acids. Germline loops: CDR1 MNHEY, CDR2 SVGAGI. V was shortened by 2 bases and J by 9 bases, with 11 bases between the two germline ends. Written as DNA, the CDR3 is TGTGCCAGCAGTTACGGGGGGCAGATTGAGCAGTTCTTC. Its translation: CASSYGGQIEQFF.

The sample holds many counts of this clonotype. The CDR3, as DNA: TGTGCCAGCAGAAAGACAGGGAGCTCCTACAATGAGCAGTTCTTC. Its translation is CASRKTGSSYNEQFF. This chain joins TRBV7-2 and TRBJ2-1, with TRBD1 identical over 7 bases. The CDR3 length is 15 residues. With V trimmed by 6 bases and J by 0 bases, 5 bases remained unmatched. Germline values: CDR1 SGHTA, CDR2 FQGNSA. Filled out from reference TRBV7-2 and TRBJ2-1, the complete variable domain reads GAGVSQSPSNKVTEKGKDVELRCDPISGHTALYWYRQSLGQGLEFLIYFQGNSAPDKSGLPSDRFSAERTGGSVSTLTIQRTQQEDSAVYLCASRKTGSSYNEQFFGPGTRLTVL.

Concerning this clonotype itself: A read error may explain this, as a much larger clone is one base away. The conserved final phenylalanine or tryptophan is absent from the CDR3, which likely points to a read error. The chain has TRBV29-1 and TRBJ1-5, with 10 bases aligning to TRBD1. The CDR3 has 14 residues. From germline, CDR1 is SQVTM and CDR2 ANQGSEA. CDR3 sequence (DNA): TGCAGTTTCATTTGGGACAGGGGCGATCAGCCCCAGCATATT. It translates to CSFIWDRGDQPQHI.

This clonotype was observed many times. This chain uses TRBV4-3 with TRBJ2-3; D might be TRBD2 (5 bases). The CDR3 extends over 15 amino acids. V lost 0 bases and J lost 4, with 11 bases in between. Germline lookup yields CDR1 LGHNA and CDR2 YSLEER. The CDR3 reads CASSQDNAGADTQYF. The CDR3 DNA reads TGCGCCAGCAGCCAAGATAATGCGGGTGCAGATACGCAGTATTTT.

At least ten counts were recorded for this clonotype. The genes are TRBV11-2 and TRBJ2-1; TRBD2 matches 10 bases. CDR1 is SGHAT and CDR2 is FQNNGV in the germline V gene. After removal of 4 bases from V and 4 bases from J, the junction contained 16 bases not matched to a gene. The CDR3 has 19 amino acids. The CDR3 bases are TGTGCCAGCAGCTACACCTGGGGGGCTAGCGGGGGCCTATACAATGAGCAGTTCTTC. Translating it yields CASSYTWGASGGLYNEQFF.

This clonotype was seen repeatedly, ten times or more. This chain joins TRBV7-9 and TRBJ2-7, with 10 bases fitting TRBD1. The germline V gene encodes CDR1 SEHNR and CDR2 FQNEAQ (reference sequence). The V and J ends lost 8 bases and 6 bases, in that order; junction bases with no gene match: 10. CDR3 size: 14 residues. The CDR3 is CASSPWDRGTEQYF. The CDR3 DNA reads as TGTGCCAGCTCCCCTTGGGACAGGGGTACCGAGCAGTACTTC.